The 22 T cell receptor beta chains listed next were all sequenced from one sample in a study of cytomegalovirus exposure and HLA in healthy donors. Amplification used 60 Vbeta primers and 13 Jbeta primers. Assay used: immunoSEQ multiplex PCR; TCRdb lists only in-frame clones, some missing. The sample consists of 250,000 to 350,000 clones, over 70% of them appearing once. Material for sequencing was PBMCs. Source of these receptors: a girl aged 2-9 years in good health and CMV-seronegative.

The J gene is TRBJ2-3, the V gene TRBV2; 14 nucleotides agree with TRBD2. This CDR3 comprises 15 residues. Germline CDR1 and CDR2: SNHLY and FYNNEI. J lost 5 bases, V lost 3 bases, and 1 base had no gene match. CDR3: CASSETSGRVDTQYF. The CDR3 nucleotides read TGTGCCAGCAGTGAGACTAGCGGGAGGGTAGATACGCAGTATTTT.

The V gene is TRBV9, the J gene TRBJ1-1, with a possible D match to TRBD1 (5 bases). This CDR3 spans 19 amino acids. CDR1 and CDR2 (germline): SGDLS, YYNGEE. Trimming pared 3 bases from V and 0 bases from J, leaving 24 bases between. The CDR3 sequence is CASSAGGTGLREVNTEAFF. CDR3 bases: TGTGCCAGCAGCGCGGGGGGAACAGGCCTTAGGGAGGTGAACACTGAAGCTTTCTTT.

This sequence joins TRBV7-9 and TRBJ2-7, with TRBD1 matching over 11 bases. V dropped 5 bases and J dropped 3; count of bases not matched to a gene: 3. Germline V CDR1 and CDR2: SEHNR, FQNEAQ (reference sequence). This CDR3 is built from 14 residues. CDR3 sequence reads: CASSTGTGGYEQYF. The CDR3 coding sequence is TGTGCCAGCAGCACCGGGACAGGGGGCTACGAGCAGTACTTC.

This clone occurred a few times. The chain carries TRBV9 and TRBJ1-6; 7 bases line up with TRBD1. The J segment lost 5 bases and the V segment lost 4 bases, leaving 9 bases of the junction unmatched. Germline V gives CDR1 SGDLS, CDR2 YYNGEE. The CDR3 length is 16 residues. CDR3 residues: CASSPQTGTNNSPLHF. The CDR3 nucleotides are TGTGCCAGCAGCCCTCAGACAGGGACAAATAATTCACCCCTCCACTTT. Full variable domain (remainder filled in from reference TRBV9 and TRBJ1-6): DSGVTQTPKHLITATGQRVTLRCSPRSGDLSVYWYQQSLDQGLQFLIQYYNGEERAKGNILERFSAQQFPDLHSELNLSSLELGDSALYFCASSPQTGTNNSPLHFGNGTRLTVT.

The J gene is TRBJ2-2, the V gene TRBV6-6, with 9 bases that match TRBD1. Germline V CDR1 and CDR2: MNHNY, SVGAGI (reference sequence). The CDR3 has 14 amino acids. V lost 7 bases, J lost 5 bases, and 5 bases stayed unmatched. The CDR3 spells CASISGQGTGELFF. The CDR3 coding sequence is TGTGCCAGCATCTCCGGACAGGGGACCGGGGAGCTGTTTTTT.

The chain uses TRBV20-1 and TRBJ2-4, with D unclear. V lost 0 bases and J lost 8, with 5 bases in between. Germline V CDR1 and CDR2: DFQATT, SNEGSKA (reference sequence). The CDR3 runs to 11 residues. DNA of the CDR3: TGCAGTGCTAGAGATGCGCACATTCAGTACTTC. It encodes CSARDAHIQYF.

The chain couples TRBV7-6 to TRBJ2-5, with 9 bases matching TRBD1. Germline loops: CDR1 SGHVS, CDR2 FNYEAQ. The CDR3 has 16 amino acids. The V segment lost 5 bases and the J segment 7 bases; nucleotides outside the gene matches: 14. Here the CDR3 reads CASSISGQGALGTQYF. The CDR3 nucleotides read TGTGCCAGCAGCATATCGGGACAGGGCGCGTTGGGGACCCAGTACTTC.

The V gene is TRBV7-2, the J gene TRBJ2-5, with D uncertain. CDR1 and CDR2 from the germline V gene are SGHTA and FQGNSA. This CDR3 has 15 residues. V was trimmed by 1 base and J by 1 base, leaving 10 bases between them. DNA of the CDR3: TGTGCCAGCAGCTTAGGTGGTAGAACCCAAGAGACCCAGTACTTC. The encoded protein is CASSLGGRTQETQYF.

The CDR3 loop is CASSLQDSNQPQHF. The CDR3 nucleotides are TGTGCCAGCTCACTTCAGGATAGCAATCAGCCCCAGCATTTT. V usage is TRBV18 and J usage is TRBJ1-5, with D uncertain. V was cut by 4 bases and J by 0 bases, with 7 bases left in between. The CDR3 is made up of 14 amino acids. Germline assignment: CDR1 KGHSH and CDR2 LQKENI.

This clone was found a few times. The chain uses TRBV4-1 and TRBJ2-1; possible D gene TRBD1, 5 bases. There are 14 residues in the CDR3. The germline V gene encodes CDR1 MGHRA and CDR2 YSYEKL. V was clipped by 1 base and J by 8 bases, with 12 bases between them. The CDR3 DNA reads as TGCGCCAGCAGCCAAGTGGCAGGGTGGCATGAGCAGTTCTTC. This encodes CASSQVAGWHEQFF.

The rearrangement links TRBV27 to TRBJ2-1; 12 bases are a match to TRBD2. Germline CDR1 reads MNHEY; CDR2 reads SMNVEV (reference sequence). The J segment lost 7 bases and the V segment lost 5 bases, leaving 6 bases of the junction unmatched. The length of the CDR3 is 15 residues. As DNA, the CDR3 is TGTGCCAGCAGTCCAGGACTAGCGGGACAGAATGAGCAGTTCTTC. This gives the protein CASSPGLAGQNEQFF.

V and J are TRBV2 and TRBJ2-2; 8 bases line up with TRBD2. The CDR3 runs to 16 residues. Germline-derived CDR1 and CDR2 are SNHLY and FYNNEI. The V gene end was trimmed by 3 bases and the J gene end by 2 bases; junction bases not matched to a gene: 5. The CDR3 is CASSDPGLANTGELFF. CDR3 nucleotide sequence: TGTGCCAGCAGTGACCCTGGACTAGCCAACACCGGGGAGCTGTTTTTT.

The chain employs TRBV27 and TRBJ1-6; 9 positions match TRBD1. The CDR3 is made up of 16 amino acids. CDR1 is MNHEY and CDR2 is SMNVEV in the germline V gene (reference sequence). V shed 2 bases, J shed 12 bases, and the junction held 11 bases outside the gene matches. The CDR3 protein is CASSLSWGQGFVPLHF. CDR3 nucleotide sequence: TGTGCCAGCAGTTTAAGTTGGGGACAGGGCTTCGTACCCCTCCACTTT.

The V and J genes are TRBV7-3 and TRBJ2-3; D is perhaps TRBD2 (5 bases). The V gene lost 5 bases and the J gene lost 6 bases, with 18 bases spanning the gap. CDR1 and CDR2 from the germline V gene are SGHTA and FQGTGA. This CDR3 comprises 15 residues. For the CDR3, the DNA is TGTGCCAGCAGCCCATGGGCGAACGGGGAGGATACGCAGTATTTT. Translated: CASSPWANGEDTQYF. The full variable domain, completed using reference TRBV7-3 and TRBJ2-3, is GAGVSQTPSNKVTEKGKYVELRCDPISGHTALYWYRQSLGQGPEFLIYFQGTGAADDSGLPNDRFFAVRPEGSVSTLKIQRTERGDSAVYLCASSPWANGEDTQYFGPGTRLTVL.

This clone showed up just once. The gene calls are TRBV7-6 and TRBJ1-5; D unresolved. CDR1 SGHVS and CDR2 FNYEAQ come from the germline V gene. This CDR3 contains 14 residues. V gave up 5 bases and J gave up 3 bases, with 11 bases separating them. The CDR3 region is CASSKAVDNQPQHF. In nucleotides, the CDR3 is TGTGCCAGCAGCAAAGCGGTGGACAATCAGCCCCAGCATTTT.

The chain links TRBV27 to TRBJ1-2, with 9 bases that match TRBD1. V gave up 6 bases and J gave up 7 bases; unmatched junction bases: 9. CDR1 is MNHEY and CDR2 is SMNVEV in the germline V gene (reference sequence). This CDR3 is 14 amino acids long. CDR3 region: CASRPRTGVIGYTF. Written as DNA, the CDR3 is TGTGCCAGCAGACCCCGGACAGGGGTGATTGGCTACACCTTC.

The chain couples TRBV7-2 to TRBJ2-2; 9 nucleotides align to TRBD1. V was clipped by 3 bases and J by 4 bases; unmatched bases: 3. The CDR3 extends over 15 amino acids. The germline gives CDR1 SGHTA, CDR2 FQGNSA. The CDR3 DNA is TGTGCCAGCAGCTTGTGGACAGGGGCCACCGGGGAGCTGTTTTTT. It is translated as CASSLWTGATGELFF.

The chain uses TRBV27 and TRBJ1-5; a possible D gene is TRBD1 (5 bases). This CDR3 spans 14 amino acids. Germline V gene lookup returns CDR1 MNHEY and CDR2 SMNVEV (reference sequence). V was trimmed by 1 base and J by 5 bases, leaving 9 bases between them. The CDR3 sequence: CASSLLSGDQPQHF. The CDR3 nucleotides are TGTGCCAGCAGTTTATTGTCGGGGGATCAGCCCCAGCATTTT.

This clone was observed a handful of times. The chain carries TRBV7-9 and TRBJ1-4, with D unresolved. The CDR3 loop spans 14 amino acids. Germline values: CDR1 SEHNR, CDR2 FQNEAQ (reference sequence). V dropped 7 bases and J dropped 6 bases, with 15 bases sitting between them. CDR3 DNA sequence: TGTGCCAGCATGGGGAAAGGGAGGTATGAAAAACTGTTTTTT. Translated, it gives CASMGKGRYEKLFF.

V is TRBV10-3 and J is TRBJ1-1; D may be TRBD1 (6 bases). Trimming removed 0 bases at V and 1 base at J, with 18 bases between. The CDR3 is made up of 18 amino acids. Looked up from germline, CDR1 is ENHRY and CDR2 is SYGVKD. In DNA form, the CDR3 reads TGTGCCATCAGTGAGTCGGCCCCAGGGGCGGGCAGGAACACTGAAGCTTTCTTT. The encoded protein is CAISESAPGAGRNTEAFF.

The chain is built from TRBV6-5 and TRBJ1-5; 10 nucleotides line up with TRBD1. This CDR3 comprises 15 residues. Trimming at V came to 3 bases and at J to 9 bases, leaving 8 bases not matched to a gene. CDR1 and CDR2 from the germline V gene are MNHEY and SVGAGI. The CDR3 here is CASSYSWDRGSPQHF. In DNA form, the CDR3 reads TGTGCCAGCAGTTATTCATGGGACAGGGGTTCGCCCCAGCATTTT.

On this clone: Other nucleotide sequences from this sample produce the same CDR3. This chain links TRBV27 with TRBJ1-2, with 9 bases fitting TRBD1. Trimming at V came to 4 bases and at J to 8 bases, leaving 14 bases not matched to a gene. The CDR3 spans 16 residues. CDR1 and CDR2 (germline): MNHEY, SMNVEV (reference sequence). The CDR3 region is CASSSSQPTGGWGYTF. Written as DNA, the CDR3 is TGTGCCAGCAGTTCTTCCCAACCTACAGGGGGCTGGGGCTACACCTTC.